This is a list of T cell receptor beta chains from one sample in a study of human T cells and chemical hapten exposure. Each CDR3 protein gets one entry after TCRdb re-called the RACE reads with MiXCR. Among 190,000 or so distinct CDR3 sequences listed, 24% were seen once. The specimen comprised whole blood, sampled in connection with sensitization to the hapten diphenylcyclopropenone (DPC). Receptors were obtained from a woman aged 40 to 50 with alopecia areata. Some clones in this sample may be carry-over from other donors' samples. Both conserved end residues are part of each CDR3. Each record gives: D gene, V gene, J gene, clone size, CDR3 protein. D genes are given only for firm matches. Not all rows give a size; the values are once, few, many and, for expanded clones, a class.

D: NA
V: TRBV11-2
J: TRBJ2-5
size: few
CDR3: CASSPPGSWETQYF

D: NA
V: TRBV27
J: TRBJ1-2
size: NA
CDR3: CASSPYTGSYGYTF

D: NA
V: TRBV6-1
J: TRBJ2-2
size: many
CDR3: CATPAGGQTNTGELFF

D: NA
V: TRBV29-1
J: TRBJ1-1
size: NA
CDR3: CSVESPGSGTEAFF

D: NA
V: TRBV5-1
J: TRBJ1-5
size: few
CDR3: CASSFESNQPQHF

D: TRBD2
V: TRBV4-2
J: TRBJ2-7
size: few
CDR3: CASRGSGNPPYEQYF

D: NA
V: TRBV5-6
J: TRBJ2-5
size: NA
CDR3: CASSPLGRVGRETQYF

D: NA
V: TRBV28
J: TRBJ2-7
size: NA
CDR3: CASSFSVYEQYF

D: NA
V: TRBV6-2/TRBV6-3
J: TRBJ1-5
size: NA
CDR3: CASRGTGNQPQHF

D: NA
V: TRBV20-1
J: TRBJ1-5
size: few
CDR3: CSARDSDWGRVTQHF

D: NA
V: TRBV29-1
J: TRBJ2-1
size: few
CDR3: CSVEAPGYYNEQFF

D: NA
V: TRBV7-2
J: TRBJ2-1
size: few
CDR3: CASSLPGLREQFF

D: NA
V: TRBV27
J: TRBJ2-2
size: NA
CDR3: CASSLFAGVTSTGELFF

D: NA
V: TRBV7-2
J: TRBJ1-5
size: NA
CDR3: CASSPGQVRGINQPQHF

D: NA
V: TRBV5-1
J: TRBJ1-2
size: many
CDR3: CASSLDAGRRYGYTF

D: NA
V: TRBV7-9
J: TRBJ2-3
size: many
CDR3: CASSSRGISTDTQYF

D: NA
V: TRBV28
J: TRBJ1-1
size: NA
CDR3: CASSRTGSTEAFF

D: NA
V: TRBV10-3
J: TRBJ2-3
size: many
CDR3: CAISETGGTDTQYF

D: TRBD2
V: TRBV29-1
J: TRBJ2-1
size: many
CDR3: CSVDRTSGYNEQFF

D: NA
V: TRBV7-2
J: TRBJ1-2
size: NA
CDR3: CASSPVGSYGYTF

D: NA
V: TRBV18
J: TRBJ1-2
size: many
CDR3: CASSPDSPRGYTF

D: NA
V: TRBV4-3
J: TRBJ2-1
size: NA
CDR3: CASSQAYDNEQFF